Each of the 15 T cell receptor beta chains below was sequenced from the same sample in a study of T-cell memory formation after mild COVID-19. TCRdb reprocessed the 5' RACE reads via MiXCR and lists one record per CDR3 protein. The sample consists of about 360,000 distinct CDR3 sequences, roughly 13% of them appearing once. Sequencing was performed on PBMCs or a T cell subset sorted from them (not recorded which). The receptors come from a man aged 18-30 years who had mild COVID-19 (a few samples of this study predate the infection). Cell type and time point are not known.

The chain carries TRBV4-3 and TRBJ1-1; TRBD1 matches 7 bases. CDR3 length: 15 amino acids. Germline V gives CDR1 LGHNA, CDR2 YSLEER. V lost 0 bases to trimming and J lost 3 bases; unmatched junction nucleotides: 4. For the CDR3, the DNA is TGCGCCAGCAGCCAAGATTCTACAGGGGACACTGAAGCTTTCTTT. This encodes CASSQDSTGDTEAFF.

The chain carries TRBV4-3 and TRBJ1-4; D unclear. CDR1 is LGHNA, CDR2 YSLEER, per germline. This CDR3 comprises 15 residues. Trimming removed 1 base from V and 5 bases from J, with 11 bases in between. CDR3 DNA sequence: TGCGCCAGCAGCCAAGCGTGGCCTCGGAATGAAAAACTGTTTTTT. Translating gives CASSQAWPRNEKLFF.

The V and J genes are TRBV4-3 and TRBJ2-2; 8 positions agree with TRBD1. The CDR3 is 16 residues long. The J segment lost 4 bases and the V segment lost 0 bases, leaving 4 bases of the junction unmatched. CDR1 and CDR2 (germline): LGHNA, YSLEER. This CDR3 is CASSQEADRVTGELFF. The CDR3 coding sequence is TGCGCCAGCAGCCAAGAAGCGGACAGGGTCACCGGGGAGCTGTTTTTT.

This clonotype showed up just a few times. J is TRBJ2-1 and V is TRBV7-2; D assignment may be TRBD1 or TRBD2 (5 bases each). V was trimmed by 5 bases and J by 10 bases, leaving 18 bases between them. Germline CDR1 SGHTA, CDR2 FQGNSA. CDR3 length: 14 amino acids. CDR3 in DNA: TGTGCCAGCAGCCGAGGGACCAGGGTTTCGGAGCAGTTCTTC. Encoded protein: CASSRGTRVSEQFF.

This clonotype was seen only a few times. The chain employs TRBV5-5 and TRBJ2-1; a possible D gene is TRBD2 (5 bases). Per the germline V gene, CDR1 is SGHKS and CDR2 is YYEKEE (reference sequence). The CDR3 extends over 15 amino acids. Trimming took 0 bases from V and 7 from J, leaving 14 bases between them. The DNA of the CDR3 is TGTGCCAGCAGCTTGGGGACGACTGTAGCGAATGAGCAGTTCTTC. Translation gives CASSLGTTVANEQFF.

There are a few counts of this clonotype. Written as DNA, the CDR3 is TGTGCCAGCAGTGAATCGGTTACAGGGTCGGGGTATAGCAATCAGCCCCAGCATTTT. This codes for CASSESVTGSGYSNQPQHF. This chain uses TRBV25-1 with TRBJ1-5, with a possible D match to TRBD1 (6 bases). Per germline, CDR1 MGHDK and CDR2 SYGVNS. The CDR3 consists of 19 residues. Trimming took 1 base from V and 0 from J, leaving 19 bases between them. Combining the CDR3 with reference TRBV25-1 and TRBJ1-5 gives the whole variable domain EADIYQTPRYLVIGTGKKITLECSQTMGHDKMYWYQQDPGMELHLIHYSYGVNSTEKGDLSSESTVSRIRTEHFPLTLESARPSHTSQYLCASSESVTGSGYSNQPQHFGDGTRLSIL.

The CDR3 region is CASSFTGRTVNTEAFF. The CDR3 DNA follows: TGTGCCAGCAGTTTCACAGGGCGCACAGTGAACACTGAAGCTTTCTTT. The V call is TRBV6-5, the J call TRBJ1-1; weak D call: TRBD1 (6 bases). CDR3 length: 16 amino acids. Trimming pared 4 bases from V and 0 bases from J, leaving 15 bases between. Germline loops: CDR1 MNHEY, CDR2 SVGAGI.

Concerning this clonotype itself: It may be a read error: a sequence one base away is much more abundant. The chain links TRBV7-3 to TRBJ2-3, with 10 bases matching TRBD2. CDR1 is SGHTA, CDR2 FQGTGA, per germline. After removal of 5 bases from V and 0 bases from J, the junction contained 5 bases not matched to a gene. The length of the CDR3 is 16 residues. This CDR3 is CASSQLAGISTDTQYF. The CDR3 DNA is TGTGCCAGCAGCCAACTAGCGGGGATTAGCACAGATACGCAGTATTTT.

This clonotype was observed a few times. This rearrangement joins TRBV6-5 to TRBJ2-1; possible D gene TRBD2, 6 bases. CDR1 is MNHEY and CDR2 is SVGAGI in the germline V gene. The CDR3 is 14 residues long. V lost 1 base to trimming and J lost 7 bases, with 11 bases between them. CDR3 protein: CASSYYAGPNEQFF. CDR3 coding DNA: TGTGCCAGCAGTTACTATGCGGGGCCAAATGAGCAGTTCTTC.

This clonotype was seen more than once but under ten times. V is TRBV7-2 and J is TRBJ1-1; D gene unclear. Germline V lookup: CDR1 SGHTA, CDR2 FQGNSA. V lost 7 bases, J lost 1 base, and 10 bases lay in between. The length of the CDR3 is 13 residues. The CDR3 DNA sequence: TGTGCCAGCACCCCGGGCCGGAACACTGAAGCTTTCTTT. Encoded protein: CASTPGRNTEAFF.

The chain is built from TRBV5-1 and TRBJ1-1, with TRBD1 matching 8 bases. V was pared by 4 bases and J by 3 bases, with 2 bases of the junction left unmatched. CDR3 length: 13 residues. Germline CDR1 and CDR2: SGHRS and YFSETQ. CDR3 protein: CASSVQGDTEAFF. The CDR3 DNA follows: TGCGCCAGCAGCGTACAGGGGGACACTGAAGCTTTCTTT. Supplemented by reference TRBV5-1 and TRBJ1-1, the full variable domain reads KAGVTQTPRYLIKTRGQQVTLSCSPISGHRSVSWYQQTPGQGLQFLFEYFSETQRNKGNFPGRFSGRQFSNSRSEMNVSTLELGDSALYLCASSVQGDTEAFFGQGTRLTVV.

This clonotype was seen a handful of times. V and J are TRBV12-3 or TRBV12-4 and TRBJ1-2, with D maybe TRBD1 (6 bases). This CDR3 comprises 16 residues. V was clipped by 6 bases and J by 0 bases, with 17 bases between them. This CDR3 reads CASRRGQTGANYGYTF. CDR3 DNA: TGTGCCAGCAGACGAGGACAGACTGGAGCTAACTATGGCTACACCTTC.

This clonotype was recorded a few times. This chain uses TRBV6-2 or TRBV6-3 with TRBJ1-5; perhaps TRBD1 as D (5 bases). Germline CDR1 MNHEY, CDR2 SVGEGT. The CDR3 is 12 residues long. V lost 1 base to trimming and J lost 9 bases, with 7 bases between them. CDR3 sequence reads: CASSYFGAPQHF. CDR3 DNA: TGTGCCAGCAGTTACTTTGGGGCGCCCCAGCATTTT.

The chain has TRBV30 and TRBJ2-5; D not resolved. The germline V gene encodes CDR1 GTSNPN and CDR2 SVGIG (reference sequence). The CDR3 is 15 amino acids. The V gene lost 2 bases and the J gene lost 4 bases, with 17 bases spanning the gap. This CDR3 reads CAWSYYLGLAETQYF. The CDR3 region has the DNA TGTGCCTGGAGTTACTATCTTGGGCTTGCAGAGACCCAGTACTTC.

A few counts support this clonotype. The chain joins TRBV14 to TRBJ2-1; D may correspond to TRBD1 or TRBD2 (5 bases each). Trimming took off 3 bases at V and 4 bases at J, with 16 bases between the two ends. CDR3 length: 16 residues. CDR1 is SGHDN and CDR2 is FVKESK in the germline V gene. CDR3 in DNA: TGTGCCAGCAGCCACCCACGAGGGGCTTCTTACAATGAGCAGTTCTTC. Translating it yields CASSHPRGASYNEQFF.